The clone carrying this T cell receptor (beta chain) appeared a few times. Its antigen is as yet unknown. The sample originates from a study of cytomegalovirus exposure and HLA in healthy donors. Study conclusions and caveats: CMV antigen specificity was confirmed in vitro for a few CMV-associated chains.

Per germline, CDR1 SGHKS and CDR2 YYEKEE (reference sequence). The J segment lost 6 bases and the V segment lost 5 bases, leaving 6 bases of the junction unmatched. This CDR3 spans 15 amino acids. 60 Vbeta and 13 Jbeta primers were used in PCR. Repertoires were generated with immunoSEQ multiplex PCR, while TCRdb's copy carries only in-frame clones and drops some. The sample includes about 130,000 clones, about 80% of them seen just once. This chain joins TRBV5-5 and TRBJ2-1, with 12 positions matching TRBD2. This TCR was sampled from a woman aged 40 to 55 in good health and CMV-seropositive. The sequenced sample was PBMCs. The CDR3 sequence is CASSPLAGGPNEQFF. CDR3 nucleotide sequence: TGTGCCAGCAGTCCACTAGCGGGGGGCCCCAATGAGCAGTTCTTC.